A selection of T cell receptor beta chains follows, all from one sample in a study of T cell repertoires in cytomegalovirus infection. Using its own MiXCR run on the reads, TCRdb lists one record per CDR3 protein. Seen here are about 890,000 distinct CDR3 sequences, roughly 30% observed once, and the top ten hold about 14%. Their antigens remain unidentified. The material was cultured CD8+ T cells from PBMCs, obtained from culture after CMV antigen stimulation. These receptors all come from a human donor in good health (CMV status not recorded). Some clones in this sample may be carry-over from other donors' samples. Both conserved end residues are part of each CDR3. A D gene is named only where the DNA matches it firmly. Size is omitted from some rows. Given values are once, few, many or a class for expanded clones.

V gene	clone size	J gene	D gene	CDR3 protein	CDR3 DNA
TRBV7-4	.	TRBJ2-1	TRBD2	CASTPGLARDNEQFF	TGTGCCAGCACCCCGGGACTAGCGAGAGACAATGAGCAGTTCTTC
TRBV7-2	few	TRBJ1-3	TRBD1	CASSLTIGQGDTIYF	TGTGCCAGCAGCTTAACTATCGGACAGGGCGACACCATATATTTT
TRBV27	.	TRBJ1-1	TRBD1	CASSFLGGGLNTEAFF	TGTGCCAGCAGTTTTCTAGGGGGCGGGTTGAACACTGAAGCTTTCTTT
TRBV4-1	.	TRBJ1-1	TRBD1	CASSQVNRGEAFF	TGCGCCAGCAGTCAAGTTAACAGGGGTGAAGCTTTCTTT
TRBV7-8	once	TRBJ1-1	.	CASSLVGGSEAFF	TGTGCCAGCAGCTTAGTCGGCGGCTCTGAAGCTTTCTTT
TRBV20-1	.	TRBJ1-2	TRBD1	CSANSRGQGNYGYTF	TGCAGTGCCAATAGCCGGGGACAGGGAAATTACGGCTACACCTTC
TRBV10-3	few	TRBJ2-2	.	CAISVGVTNTGELFF	TGTGCCATCAGCGTAGGGGTCACGAACACCGGGGAGCTGTTTTTT
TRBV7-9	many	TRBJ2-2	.	CASSQLQGRTGELFF	TGTGCCAGCAGCCAATTACAGGGACGCACCGGGGAGCTGTTTTTT
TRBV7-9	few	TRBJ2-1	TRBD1	CAILFDRENNEQFF	TGTGCCATTCTTTTTGACAGGGAAAACAATGAGCAGTTCTTC
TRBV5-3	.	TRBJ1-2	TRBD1	CASSRTGAQGGGYTF	TGTGCCAGCAGCCGTACAGGGGCCCAGGGCGGTGGCTACACCTTC
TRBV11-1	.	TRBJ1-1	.	CASRPTVDTEAFF	TGTGCCAGCAGGCCGACAGTAGACACTGAAGCTTTCTTT
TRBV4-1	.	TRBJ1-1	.	CASSQEIQVNTEAFF	TGCGCCAGCAGCCAAGAGATCCAGGTGAACACTGAAGCTTTCTTT
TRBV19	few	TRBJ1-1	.	CASSPWQLTGANTEAFF	TGTGCCAGTAGTCCATGGCAACTGACAGGTGCGAACACTGAAGCTTTCTTT
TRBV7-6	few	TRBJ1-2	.	CASSLWDAGGGYGYTF	TGTGCCAGCAGCCTTTGGGACGCAGGTGGGGGGTATGGCTACACCTTC
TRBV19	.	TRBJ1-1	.	CASSIAGGGPTEAFF	TGTGCCAGTAGTATAGCTGGGGGGGGGCCCACTGAAGCTTTCTTT
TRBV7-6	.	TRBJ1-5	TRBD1	CASSLVQGDRQPQHF	TGTGCCAGCAGCTTAGTCCAGGGGGATCGTCAGCCCCAGCATTTT
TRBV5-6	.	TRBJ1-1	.	CASSWMDSPGAFF	TGTGCCAGCAGCTGGATGGACAGCCCTGGGGCTTTCTTT
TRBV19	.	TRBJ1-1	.	CASSQMMMGDTEAFF	TGTGCCAGTAGTCAGATGATGATGGGGGACACTGAAGCTTTCTTT
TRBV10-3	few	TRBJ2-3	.	CAISGTATDTQYF	TGTGCCATCAGTGGGACAGCCACAGATACGCAGTATTTT
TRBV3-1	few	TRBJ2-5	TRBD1	CASIPRTGQVPQETQYF	TGTGCCAGCATTCCCAGGACAGGCCAAGTACCTCAAGAGACCCAGTACTTC
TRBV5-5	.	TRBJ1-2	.	CASSLTYEGGVYGYTF	TGTGCCAGCAGCTTGACCTATGAGGGTGGTGTGTATGGCTACACCTTC
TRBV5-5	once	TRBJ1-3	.	CASSLAYRSSGNTIYF	TGTGCCAGCAGCTTGGCCTATAGGAGCTCTGGAAACACCATATATTTT
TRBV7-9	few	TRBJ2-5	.	CASRTMDSAFGTQYF	TGTGCCAGCAGAACAATGGACAGCGCTTTTGGGACCCAGTACTTC
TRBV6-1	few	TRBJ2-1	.	CASSESGQFTNEQFF	TGTGCCAGCAGTGAGTCAGGGCAGTTTACCAATGAGCAGTTCTTC
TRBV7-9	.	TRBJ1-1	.	CASSSDITEAFF	TGTGCCAGCAGCTCCGACATCACTGAAGCTTTCTTT
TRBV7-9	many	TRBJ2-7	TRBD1	CASSPRGQGRPYEQYF	TGTGCCAGCAGCCCAAGGGGGCAGGGTAGACCCTACGAGCAGTACTTC
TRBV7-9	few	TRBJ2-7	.	CASSGAGNLFEQYF	TGTGCCAGCAGCGGGGCTGGGAATCTGTTCGAGCAGTACTTC
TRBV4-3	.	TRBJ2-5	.	CASSRRIKEGGYF	TGCGCCAGCAGCCGACGTATCAAGGAGGGAGGGTACTTC
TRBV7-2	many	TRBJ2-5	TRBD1	CASSPGGGDRGHQETQYF	TGTGCCAGCAGCCCCGGTGGGGGGGACAGGGGTCACCAAGAGACCCAGTACTTC
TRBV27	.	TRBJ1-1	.	CASSLGGQGNTEAFF	TGTGCCAGCAGTCTTGGCGGGCAGGGGAACACTGAAGCTTTCTTT
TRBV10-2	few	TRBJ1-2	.	CASSEADRSYGYTF	TGCGCCAGCAGTGAGGCTGACAGGTCTTACGGCTACACCTTC
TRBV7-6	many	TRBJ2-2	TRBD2	CASSLAPGLAGRSNTGELFF	TGTGCCAGCAGCTTAGCTCCGGGACTAGCGGGGCGATCGAACACCGGGGAGCTGTTTTTT
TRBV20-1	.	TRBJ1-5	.	CSAPSTVHSNQPQHF	TGCAGTGCTCCCAGCACGGTACATAGCAATCAGCCCCAGCATTTT
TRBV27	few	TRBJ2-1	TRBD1	CASSFWGQAGEQFF	TGTGCCAGCAGTTTTTGGGGACAGGCGGGTGAGCAGTTCTTC
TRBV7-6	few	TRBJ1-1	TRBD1	CASSFPDRTNTEAFF	TGTGCCAGCAGCTTCCCGGACAGGACGAACACTGAAGCTTTCTTT
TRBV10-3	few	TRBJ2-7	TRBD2	CAISGGLAGYYEQYF	TGTGCCATCAGTGGTGGACTAGCGGGGTATTACGAGCAGTACTTC
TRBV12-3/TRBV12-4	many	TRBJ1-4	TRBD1	CASSFLAGGAPKEKLFF	TGTGCCAGCAGTTTCTTGGCAGGGGGCGCGCCGAAGGAAAAACTGTTTTTT
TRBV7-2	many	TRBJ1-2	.	CASSLEIRLFYGYTF	TGTGCCAGCAGCTTAGAGATACGGCTGTTCTATGGCTACACCTTC
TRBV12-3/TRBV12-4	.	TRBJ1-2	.	CASSLSSPRGFYGYTF	TGTGCCAGCAGTTTATCATCCCCCCGAGGGTTCTATGGCTACACCTTC